Presented here are 7 T cell receptor beta chains from one specimen sequenced in a study of OX40 agonist ivuxolimab in advanced cancers. Some clones are missing from TCRdb's copy, which holds only in-frame ones; the method was immunoSEQ multiplex PCR. The sample contains roughly 70,000 clones, almost 90% of which appear only once. Source: CD4+ or CD8+ T cells sorted from blood, taken in a trial of the OX40 agonist ivuxolimab. The receptors here all came from an adult with an advanced solid tumor such as melanoma, head and neck, liver or kidney cancer.

This clone came up once. The V call is TRBV5-1, the J call TRBJ2-5; the match to TRBD1 covers 8 bases. After removal of 0 bases from V and 5 bases from J, the junction contained 6 bases not matched to a gene. In germline, CDR1 is SGHRS, CDR2 YFSETQ. This CDR3 spans 15 amino acids. This CDR3 is CASSLGQGAWETQYF. In nucleotides, the CDR3 is TGCGCCAGCAGCTTGGGTCAGGGGGCCTGGGAGACCCAGTACTTC.

This chain links TRBV7-9 with TRBJ1-4; maybe TRBD1 (6 bases). CDR3 length: 13 amino acids. V lost 6 bases and J lost 7, with 12 bases in between. Germline-derived CDR1 and CDR2 are SEHNR and FQNEAQ (reference sequence). The CDR3 DNA follows: TGTGCCAGCAGTACGGGGGCCAGTGAAAAACTGTTTTTT. It yields the protein CASSTGASEKLFF.

The chain couples TRBV7-9 to TRBJ1-2, with D maybe TRBD1 (5 bases). The CDR3 has 14 residues. V gave up 0 bases and J gave up 4 bases, with 9 bases separating them. The V gene's germline CDR1 is SEHNR and CDR2 FQNEAQ (reference sequence). In DNA, the CDR3 is TGTGCCAGCAGCTTAGCGGGGCTCGGCTATGGCTACACCTTC. Its protein product is CASSLAGLGYGYTF.

The V call is TRBV18, the J call TRBJ1-2, with 9 positions matching TRBD1. V lost 3 bases to trimming and J lost 4 bases; unmatched junction nucleotides: 3. Germline lookup yields CDR1 KGHSH and CDR2 LQKENI. This CDR3 spans 14 amino acids. In nucleotides, the CDR3 is TGTGCCAGCTCACCTCCGGGACAGGGCTATGGCTACACCTTC. It codes for CASSPPGQGYGYTF.

The gene calls are TRBV18 and TRBJ2-5; D is possibly TRBD2 (5 bases). V was cut by 5 bases and J by 0 bases, with 13 bases left in between. CDR1 and CDR2 from the germline V gene are KGHSH and LQKENI. The CDR3 totals 15 residues. CDR3 loop: CASSSRGGYQETQYF. CDR3 DNA: TGTGCCAGCTCATCCCGCGGCGGGTACCAAGAGACCCAGTACTTC.

CDR3 bases: TGTGCCAGCAGTTTAATTGTGAACACTGAAGCTTTCTTT. Translation: CASSLIVNTEAFF. The chain has TRBV28 and TRBJ1-1; D is ambiguous. The germline V gene encodes CDR1 MDHEN and CDR2 SYDVKM. The CDR3 spans 13 residues. V was trimmed by 2 bases and J by 0 bases, leaving 4 bases between them.

The chain has TRBV5-4 and TRBJ2-3; 16 bases fit TRBD2. This CDR3 contains 18 residues. Losses at the gene ends were 2 bases for V and 1 base for J; bases not matched to a gene: 4. Per germline, CDR1 SGHNT and CDR2 YYREEE (reference sequence). The CDR3 nucleotides are TGTGCCAGCAGCTTTGGGACTAGCGGGAGGGGGGGCACAGATACGCAGTATTTT. Its protein is CASSFGTSGRGGTDTQYF.